The 6 T cell receptor beta chains below all came from one sample that was sequenced in a study of blood T cell repertoires in COVID-19. Assay: immunoSEQ multiplex PCR; the TCRdb copy retains only in-frame clones and omits some. Of roughly 500,000 clones in the sample, roughly 90% were seen once. Sample: PBMCs or T cells enriched from blood (not recorded which). Receptor source: a woman between 40 and 55 years old who had recovered from COVID-19.

This clone was recorded only once. The chain links TRBV5-1 to TRBJ1-2, with 7 bases fitting TRBD1. The V gene end was trimmed by 1 base and the J gene end by 6 bases; junction bases not matched to a gene: 9. This CDR3 contains 15 residues. CDR1 and CDR2 (germline): SGHRS, YFSETQ. The chain's CDR3 is CASSLRRGDRDGYTF. The CDR3 DNA sequence: TGCGCCAGCAGCTTGCGCCGGGGAGACAGGGATGGCTACACCTTC.

The rearrangement links TRBV19 to TRBJ2-5; possibly TRBD2 for D (6 bases). The germline CDR1 and CDR2 sequences are LNHDA and SQIVND (reference sequence). Trimming pared 2 bases from V and 1 base from J, leaving 14 bases between. This CDR3 has 16 amino acids. CDR3 in DNA: TGTGCCAGTAGTATATGGTCAGCGGGCCGCCAAGAGACCCAGTACTTC. This gives the protein CASSIWSAGRQETQYF.

This rearrangement joins TRBV28 to TRBJ2-7; no clear D. Trimming shortened V by 6 bases and J by 0 bases, and 9 bases separated the two germline ends. Germline V CDR1 and CDR2: MDHEN, SYDVKM. The length of the CDR3 is 13 residues. The CDR3 coding sequence is TGTGCCAGCAGCACACCCGTCTCCTACGAGCAGTACTTC. Translating it yields CASSTPVSYEQYF.

V is TRBV27 and J is TRBJ2-1; D unresolved. The CDR3 totals 15 residues. The ends were cut back, 2 bases at V and 7 bases at J, with 15 bases in the middle. In germline, CDR1 is MNHEY, CDR2 SMNVEV (reference sequence). This CDR3 is CASSLLPTGGNEQFF. CDR3 nucleotide sequence: TGTGCCAGCAGTTTACTCCCTACCGGTGGTAATGAGCAGTTCTTC.

The J gene is TRBJ2-3, the V gene TRBV18, with 9 bases lining up with TRBD1. Germline V lookup: CDR1 KGHSH, CDR2 LQKENI. CDR3 size: 15 residues. J lost 3 bases, V lost 5 bases, and 6 bases had no gene match. DNA for the CDR3: TGTGCCAGCTCAGGACAGGGGTATGAGACAGATACGCAGTATTTT. As protein: CASSGQGYETDTQYF. Full variable domain (remainder filled in from reference TRBV18 and TRBJ2-3): NAGVMQNPRHLVRRRGQEARLRCSPMKGHSHVYWYRQLPEEGLKFMVYLQKENIIDESGMPKERFSAEFPKEGPSILRIQQVVRGDSAAYFCASSGQGYETDTQYFGPGTRLTVL.

The CDR3 sequence is CASSYTHSGGTYGYTF. Here the CDR3 DNA reads TGTGCCAGCAGTTACACCCATTCTGGGGGGACCTATGGCTACACCTTC. The chain couples TRBV6-5 to TRBJ1-2; D perhaps matches TRBD1 (5 bases). There are 16 residues in the CDR3. CDR1 is MNHEY and CDR2 is SVGAGI in the germline V gene. Trimming left V 2 bases short and J 4 bases short, with 17 bases between.